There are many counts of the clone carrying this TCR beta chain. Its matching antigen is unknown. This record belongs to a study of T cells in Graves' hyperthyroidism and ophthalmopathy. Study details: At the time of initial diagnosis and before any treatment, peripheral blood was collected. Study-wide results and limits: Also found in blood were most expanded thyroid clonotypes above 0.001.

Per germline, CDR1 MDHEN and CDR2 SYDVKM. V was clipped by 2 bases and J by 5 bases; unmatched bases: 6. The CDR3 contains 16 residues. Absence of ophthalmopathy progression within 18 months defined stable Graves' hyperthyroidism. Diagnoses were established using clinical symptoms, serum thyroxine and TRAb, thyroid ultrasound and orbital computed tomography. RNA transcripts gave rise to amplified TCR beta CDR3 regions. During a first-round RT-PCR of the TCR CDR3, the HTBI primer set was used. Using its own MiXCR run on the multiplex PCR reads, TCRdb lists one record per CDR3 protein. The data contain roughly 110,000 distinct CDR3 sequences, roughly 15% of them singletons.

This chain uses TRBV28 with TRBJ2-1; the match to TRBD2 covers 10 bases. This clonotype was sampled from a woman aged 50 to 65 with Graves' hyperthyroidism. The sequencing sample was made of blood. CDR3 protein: CASSLGLAGEDNEQFF. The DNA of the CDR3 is TGTGCCAGCAGTTTAGGGCTAGCGGGAGAGGACAATGAGCAGTTCTTC.